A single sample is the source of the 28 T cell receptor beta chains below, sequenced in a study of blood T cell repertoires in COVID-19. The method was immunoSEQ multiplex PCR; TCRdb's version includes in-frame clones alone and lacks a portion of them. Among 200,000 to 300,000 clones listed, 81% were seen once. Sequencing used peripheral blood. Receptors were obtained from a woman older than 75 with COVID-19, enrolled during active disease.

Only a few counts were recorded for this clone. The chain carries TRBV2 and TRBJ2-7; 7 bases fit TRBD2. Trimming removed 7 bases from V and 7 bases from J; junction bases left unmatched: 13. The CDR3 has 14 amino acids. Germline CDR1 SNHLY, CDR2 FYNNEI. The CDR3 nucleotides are TGTGCCAGCATTCTTAACGGACTAGTCCATGAGCAGTACTTC. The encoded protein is CASILNGLVHEQYF. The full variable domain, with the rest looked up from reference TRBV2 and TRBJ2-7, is EPEVTQTPSHQVTQMGQEVILRCVPISNHLYFYWYRQILGQKVEFLVSFYNNEISEKSEIFDDQFSVERPDGSNFTLKIRSTKLEDSAMYFCASILNGLVHEQYFGPGTRLTVT.

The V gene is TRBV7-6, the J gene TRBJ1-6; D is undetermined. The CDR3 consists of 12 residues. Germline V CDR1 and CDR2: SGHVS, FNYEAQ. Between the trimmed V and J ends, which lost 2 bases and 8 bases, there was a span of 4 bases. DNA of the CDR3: TGTGCCAGCAGCTTACAGGATTCACCCCTCCACTTT. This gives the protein CASSLQDSPLHF.

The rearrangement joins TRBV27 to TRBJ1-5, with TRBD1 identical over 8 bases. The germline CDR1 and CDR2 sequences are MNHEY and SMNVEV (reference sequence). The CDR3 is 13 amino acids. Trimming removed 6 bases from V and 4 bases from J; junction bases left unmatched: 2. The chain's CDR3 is CASRNRGNQPQHF. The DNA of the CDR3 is TGTGCCAGCAGAAACAGGGGGAATCAGCCCCAGCATTTT.

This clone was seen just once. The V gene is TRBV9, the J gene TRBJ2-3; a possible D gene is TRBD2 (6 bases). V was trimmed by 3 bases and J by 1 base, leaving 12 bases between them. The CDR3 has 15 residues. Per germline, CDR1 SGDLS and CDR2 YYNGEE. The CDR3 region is CASSGTGTRTDTQYF. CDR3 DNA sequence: TGTGCCAGCAGCGGTACGGGGACTCGCACAGATACGCAGTATTTT.

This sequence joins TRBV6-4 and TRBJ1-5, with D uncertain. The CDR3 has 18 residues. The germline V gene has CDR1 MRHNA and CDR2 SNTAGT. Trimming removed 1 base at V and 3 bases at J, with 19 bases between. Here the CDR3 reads CASSDLALSGSFNQPQHF. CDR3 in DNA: TGTGCCAGCAGTGACTTAGCCCTTTCGGGTAGTTTCAATCAGCCCCAGCATTTT.

The CDR3 bases are TGTGCCAGCAGTTACTCGGGGCAGGGGACGGAGACCCAGTACTTC. Translating it yields CASSYSGQGTETQYF. This sequence joins TRBV6-5 and TRBJ2-5, with D tentatively TRBD1 (6 bases). V gave up 0 bases and J gave up 5 bases, with 13 bases separating them. The CDR3 loop spans 15 amino acids. The germline CDR1 and CDR2 sequences are MNHEY and SVGAGI.

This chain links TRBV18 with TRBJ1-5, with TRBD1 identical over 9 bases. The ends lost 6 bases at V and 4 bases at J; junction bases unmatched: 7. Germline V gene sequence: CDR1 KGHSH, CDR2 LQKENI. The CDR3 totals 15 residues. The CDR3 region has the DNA TGTGCCAGCTCGGGGACAGGGTTCGGGAATCAGCCCCAGCATTTT. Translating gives CASSGTGFGNQPQHF.

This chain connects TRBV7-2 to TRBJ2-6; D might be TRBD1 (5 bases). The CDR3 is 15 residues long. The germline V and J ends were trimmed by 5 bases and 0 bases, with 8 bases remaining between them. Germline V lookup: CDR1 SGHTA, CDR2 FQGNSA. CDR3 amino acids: CASSRTTSGANVLTF. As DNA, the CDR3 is TGTGCCAGCAGCCGGACAACCTCTGGGGCCAACGTCCTGACTTTC.

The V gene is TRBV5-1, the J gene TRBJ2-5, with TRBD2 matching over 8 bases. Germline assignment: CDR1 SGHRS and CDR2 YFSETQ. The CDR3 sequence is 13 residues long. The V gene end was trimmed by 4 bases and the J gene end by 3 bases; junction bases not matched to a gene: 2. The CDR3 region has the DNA TGCGCCAGCAGCCGGCGGGGGGAAGAGACCCAGTACTTC. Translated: CASSRRGEETQYF.

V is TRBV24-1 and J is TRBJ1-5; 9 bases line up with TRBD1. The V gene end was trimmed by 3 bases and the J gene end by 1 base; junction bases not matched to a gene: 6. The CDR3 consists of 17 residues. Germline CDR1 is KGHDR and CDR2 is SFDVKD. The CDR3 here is CATSDAGTGNSNQPQHF. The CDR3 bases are TGTGCCACCAGTGATGCCGGGACAGGGAACAGCAATCAGCCCCAGCATTTT.

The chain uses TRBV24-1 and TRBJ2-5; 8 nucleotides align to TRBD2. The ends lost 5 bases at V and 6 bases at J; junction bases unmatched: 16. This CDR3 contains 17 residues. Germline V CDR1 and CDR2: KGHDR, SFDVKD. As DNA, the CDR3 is TGTGCCACCAGTGGGATAGTGGCGAGCGGGAGCAGGCAGACCCAGTACTTC. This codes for CATSGIVASGSRQTQYF.

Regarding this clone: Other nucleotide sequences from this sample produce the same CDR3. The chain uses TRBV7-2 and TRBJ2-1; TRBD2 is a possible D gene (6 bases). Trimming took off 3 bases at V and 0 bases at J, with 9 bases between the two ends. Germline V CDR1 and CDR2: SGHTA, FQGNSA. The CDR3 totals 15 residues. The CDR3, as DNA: TGTGCCAGCAGCTTTGGGGGGAGCTCCTACAATGAGCAGTTCTTC. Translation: CASSFGGSSYNEQFF.

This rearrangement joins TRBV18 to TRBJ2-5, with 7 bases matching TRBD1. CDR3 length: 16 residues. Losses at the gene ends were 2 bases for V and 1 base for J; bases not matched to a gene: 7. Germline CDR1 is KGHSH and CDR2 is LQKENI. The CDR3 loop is CASSPGRDRAQETQYF. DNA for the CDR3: TGTGCCAGCTCACCAGGCCGCGACAGGGCCCAAGAGACCCAGTACTTC.

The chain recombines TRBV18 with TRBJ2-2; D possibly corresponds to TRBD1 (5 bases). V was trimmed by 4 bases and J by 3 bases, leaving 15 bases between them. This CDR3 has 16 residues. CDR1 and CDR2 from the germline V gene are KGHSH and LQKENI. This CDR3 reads CASSLKGALDTGELFF. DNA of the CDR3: TGTGCCAGCTCACTCAAAGGGGCCTTGGACACCGGGGAGCTGTTTTTT.

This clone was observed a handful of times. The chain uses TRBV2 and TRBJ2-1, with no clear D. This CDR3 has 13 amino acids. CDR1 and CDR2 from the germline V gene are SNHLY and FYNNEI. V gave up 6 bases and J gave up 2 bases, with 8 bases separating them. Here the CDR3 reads CASRLPTYNEQFF. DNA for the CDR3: TGTGCCAGCAGACTGCCAACCTACAATGAGCAGTTCTTC.

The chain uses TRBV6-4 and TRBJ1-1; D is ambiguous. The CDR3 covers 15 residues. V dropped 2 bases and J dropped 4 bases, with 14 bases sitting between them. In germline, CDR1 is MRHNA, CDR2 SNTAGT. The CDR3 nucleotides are TGTGCCAGCAGTGACAACACGGGAGGGAGCACTGAAGCTTTCTTT. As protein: CASSDNTGGSTEAFF.

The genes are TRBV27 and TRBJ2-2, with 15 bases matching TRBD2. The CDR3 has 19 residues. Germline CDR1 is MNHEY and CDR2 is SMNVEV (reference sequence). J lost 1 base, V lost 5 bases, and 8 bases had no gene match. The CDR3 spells CASSSWTSGGVLNTGELFF. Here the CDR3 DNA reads TGTGCCAGCAGTAGCTGGACTAGCGGGGGGGTCTTGAACACCGGGGAGCTGTTTTTT.

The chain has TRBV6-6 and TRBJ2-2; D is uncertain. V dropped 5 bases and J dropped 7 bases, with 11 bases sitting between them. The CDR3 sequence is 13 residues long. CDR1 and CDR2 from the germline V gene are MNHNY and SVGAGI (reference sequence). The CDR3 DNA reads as TGTGCCAGCAGTCCCCCAGATATCGGGGAGCTGTTTTTT. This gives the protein CASSPPDIGELFF.

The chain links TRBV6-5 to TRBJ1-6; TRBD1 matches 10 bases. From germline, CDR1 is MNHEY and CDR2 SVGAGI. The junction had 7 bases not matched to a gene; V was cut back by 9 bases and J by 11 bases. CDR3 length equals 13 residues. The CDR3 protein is CASTDRGHTPLHF. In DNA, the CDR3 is TGTGCCAGTACAGACAGGGGGCATACACCCCTCCACTTT.

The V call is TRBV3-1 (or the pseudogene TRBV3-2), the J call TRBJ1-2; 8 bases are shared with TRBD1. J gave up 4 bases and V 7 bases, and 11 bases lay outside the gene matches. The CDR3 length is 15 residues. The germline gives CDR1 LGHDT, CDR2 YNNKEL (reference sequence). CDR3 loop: CASTISGTGVYGYTF. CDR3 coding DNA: TGTGCCAGCACAATATCCGGGACAGGAGTCTATGGCTACACCTTC.

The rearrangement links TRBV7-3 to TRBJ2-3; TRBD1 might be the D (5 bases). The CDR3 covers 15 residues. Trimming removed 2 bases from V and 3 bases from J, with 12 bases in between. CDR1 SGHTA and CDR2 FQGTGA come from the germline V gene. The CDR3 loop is CASSLGRGWTDTQYF. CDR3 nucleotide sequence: TGTGCCAGCAGCTTAGGTAGGGGTTGGACAGATACGCAGTATTTT.

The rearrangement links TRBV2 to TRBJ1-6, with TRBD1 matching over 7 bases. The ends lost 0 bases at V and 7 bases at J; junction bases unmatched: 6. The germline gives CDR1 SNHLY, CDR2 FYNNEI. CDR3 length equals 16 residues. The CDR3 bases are TGTGCCAGCAGTGAAGCGAGAGGCAGGGGGAATTCACCCCTCCACTTT. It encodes CASSEARGRGNSPLHF.

CDR3 protein: CAWGGSVQETQYF. CDR3 in DNA: TGTGCCTGGGGAGGTAGCGTCCAAGAGACCCAGTACTTC. The V gene is TRBV30, the J gene TRBJ2-5, with D perhaps matching TRBD2 (5 bases). With 5 bases removed from V and 1 base from J, the gap between germline ends came to 11 bases. Germline V gene sequence: CDR1 GTSNPN, CDR2 SVGIG (reference sequence). The CDR3 loop spans 13 amino acids.

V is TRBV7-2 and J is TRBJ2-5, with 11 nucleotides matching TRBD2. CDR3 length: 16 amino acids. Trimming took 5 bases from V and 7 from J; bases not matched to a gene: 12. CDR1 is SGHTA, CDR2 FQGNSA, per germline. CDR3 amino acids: CASSRNSGGVGGTQYF. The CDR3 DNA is TGTGCCAGCAGCCGCAATAGCGGGGGGGTCGGGGGGACCCAGTACTTC.

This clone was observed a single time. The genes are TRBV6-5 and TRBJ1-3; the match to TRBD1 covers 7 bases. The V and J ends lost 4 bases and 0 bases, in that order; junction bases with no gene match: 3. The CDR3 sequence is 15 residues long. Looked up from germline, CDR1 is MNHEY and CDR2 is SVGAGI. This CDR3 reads CASSLDRSSGNTIYF. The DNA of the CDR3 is TGTGCCAGCAGTTTGGACAGGAGCTCTGGAAACACCATATATTTT.

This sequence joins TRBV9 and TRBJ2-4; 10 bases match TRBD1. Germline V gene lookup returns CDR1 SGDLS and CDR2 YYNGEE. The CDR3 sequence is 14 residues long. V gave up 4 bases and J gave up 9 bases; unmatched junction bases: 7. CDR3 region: CASSPRDRGRIQYF. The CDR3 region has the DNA TGTGCCAGCAGCCCCCGGGACAGGGGTCGCATTCAGTACTTC.

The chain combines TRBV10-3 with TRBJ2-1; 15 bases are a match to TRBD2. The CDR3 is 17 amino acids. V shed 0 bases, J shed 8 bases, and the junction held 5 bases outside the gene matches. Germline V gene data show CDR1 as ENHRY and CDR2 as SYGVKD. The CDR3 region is CAISESRTSGRADEQFF. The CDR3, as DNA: TGTGCCATCAGTGAGTCGCGGACTAGCGGGAGGGCCGATGAGCAGTTCTTC.

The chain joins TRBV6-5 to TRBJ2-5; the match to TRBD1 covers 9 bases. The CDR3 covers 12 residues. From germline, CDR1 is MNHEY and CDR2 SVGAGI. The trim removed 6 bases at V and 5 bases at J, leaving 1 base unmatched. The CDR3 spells CASSGQGETQYF. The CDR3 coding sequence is TGTGCCAGCAGCGGACAGGGGGAGACCCAGTACTTC.